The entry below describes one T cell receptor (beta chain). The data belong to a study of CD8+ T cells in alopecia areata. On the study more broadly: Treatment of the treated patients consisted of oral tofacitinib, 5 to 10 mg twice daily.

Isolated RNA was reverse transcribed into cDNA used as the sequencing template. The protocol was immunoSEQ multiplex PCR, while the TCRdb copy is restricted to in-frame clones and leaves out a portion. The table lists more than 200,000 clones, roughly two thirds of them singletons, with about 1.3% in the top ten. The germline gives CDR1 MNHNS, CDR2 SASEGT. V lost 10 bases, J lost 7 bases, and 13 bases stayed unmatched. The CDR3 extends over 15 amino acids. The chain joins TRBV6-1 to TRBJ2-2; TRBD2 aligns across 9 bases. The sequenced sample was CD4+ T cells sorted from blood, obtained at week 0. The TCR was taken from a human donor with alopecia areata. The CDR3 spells CATPGGGAVDGELFF. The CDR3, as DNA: TGTGCCACCCCAGGCGGGGGGGCCGTGGACGGGGAGCTGTTTTTT.